These 22 T cell receptor beta chains were all obtained from the same sample, sequenced in a study of identical twins. TCRdb passed the 5' RACE reads through MiXCR, listing each CDR3 protein once. The sample records hundreds of thousands of distinct CDR3 sequences, around an eighth being singletons. These data also formed part of another study, on yellow fever vaccine responses in identical twins.

Material: CD8+ T cells sorted from blood. The receptors shown here come from a woman aged 18 to 35 in good health.

This clonotype has just a few counts. The chain recombines TRBV5-5 with TRBJ2-1; TRBD2 agrees at 7 bases. The CDR3 runs 17 residues. Germline CDR1 SGHKS, CDR2 YYEKEE (reference sequence). Trimming took 0 bases from V and 5 from J; bases not matched to a gene: 11. CDR3 sequence: CASSLGPYAGVNNEQFF. CDR3 nucleotides: TGTGCCAGCAGCTTGGGGCCCTATGCGGGAGTCAACAATGAGCAGTTCTTC.

V usage is TRBV7-9 and J usage is TRBJ2-3; no definite D call. Germline CDR1 and CDR2: SEHNR and FQNEAQ (reference sequence). This CDR3 contains 14 residues. Trimming cost V 5 bases and J 2 bases, with 11 bases left between them. CDR3 sequence: CASSPTRTTDTQYF. The CDR3 DNA reads TGTGCCAGCAGCCCAACCAGAACCACAGATACGCAGTATTTT.

CDR3 DNA: TGTGCCAGCAGCCCCCTGGACGGAGAACTGAACTATGGCTACACCTTC. Translating gives CASSPLDGELNYGYTF. The J gene is TRBJ1-2, the V gene TRBV7-6, with no clear D. The CDR3 is 16 residues long. Germline CDR1 is SGHVS and CDR2 is FNYEAQ. V shed 5 bases and J shed 2 bases, with 18 bases lying between them. Combining the CDR3 with reference TRBV7-6 and TRBJ1-2 gives the whole variable domain GAGVSQSPRYKVTKRGQDVALRCDPISGHVSLYWYRQALGQGPEFLTYFNYEAQQDKSGLPNDRFSAERPEGSISTLTIQRTEQRDSAMYRCASSPLDGELNYGYTFGSGTRLTVV.

This clonotype was observed a single time. This sequence joins TRBV5-5 and TRBJ2-1; D unclear. Trimming removed 4 bases from V and 4 bases from J, with 18 bases in between. CDR1 SGHKS and CDR2 YYEKEE come from the germline V gene (reference sequence). CDR3 length: 16 amino acids. The CDR3 coding sequence is TGTGCCAGCAGCCTGGTGCACACGGACCCTTACAATGAGCAGTTCTTC. This translates into CASSLVHTDPYNEQFF.

The chain is built from TRBV27 and TRBJ2-5; D is ambiguous. The CDR3 is 14 amino acids. V was cut by 1 base and J by 5 bases, with 11 bases left in between. Germline V CDR1 and CDR2: MNHEY, SMNVEV (reference sequence). CDR3 DNA: TGTGCCAGCAGTTTATACTCTAGTCTGGAGACCCAGTACTTC. Protein product: CASSLYSSLETQYF.

The V and J genes are TRBV7-9 and TRBJ2-7; 9 bases fit TRBD1. Germline lookup yields CDR1 SEHNR and CDR2 FQNEAQ (reference sequence). V trimming: 2 bases; J trimming: 7 bases; junction bases outside the gene matches: 3. The CDR3 is 13 amino acids. CDR3 nucleotides: TGTGCCAGCAGCTTAAACAGGGGGCAGGAGCAGTACGTC. Its protein is CASSLNRGQEQYV.

This clonotype was observed a few times. The chain employs TRBV7-8 and TRBJ2-2, with TRBD2 as a possible D gene (5 bases). V was clipped by 3 bases and J by 4 bases, with 15 bases between them. The CDR3 consists of 16 residues. The germline V gene has CDR1 SGHVS and CDR2 FQNEAQ. In DNA, the CDR3 is TGTGCCAGCAGCTTGGGGAGAGACACAACCACCGGGGAGCTGTTTTTT. This codes for CASSLGRDTTTGELFF.

This clonotype is categorized as medium-sized (0.01 to 0.1%). This chain connects TRBV3-1 to TRBJ2-3, with 7 bases fitting TRBD2. This CDR3 region has 16 residues. Trimming at V came to 2 bases and at J to 4 bases, leaving 9 bases not matched to a gene. Per germline, CDR1 LGHDT and CDR2 YNNKEL (reference sequence). In nucleotides, the CDR3 is TGTGCCAGCAGCCAACTGATCAGCGGGAACTCAGATACGCAGTATTTT. This encodes CASSQLISGNSDTQYF.

This clonotype was counted at least ten times. The chain's CDR3 is CASSPGLENTQYF. The CDR3 DNA sequence: TGTGCCAGCAGCCCCGGACTAGAGAATACGCAGTATTTT. The chain links TRBV7-9 to TRBJ2-3; 7 bases are shared with TRBD2. The V gene's germline CDR1 is SEHNR and CDR2 FQNEAQ (reference sequence). Germline trimming cut 5 bases from V and 7 bases from J; bases unmatched to any gene: 6. The CDR3 totals 13 residues.

The CDR3, as DNA: TGTGCCAGCAGCCCAATGGACAGGCCGATATACGAGCAGTACGTC. The encoded protein is CASSPMDRPIYEQYV. This chain joins TRBV7-8 and TRBJ2-7; the match to TRBD1 covers 7 bases. Losses at the gene ends were 5 bases for V and 4 bases for J; bases not matched to a gene: 11. The length of the CDR3 is 15 residues. CDR1 and CDR2 from the germline V gene are SGHVS and FQNEAQ.

This clonotype was seen only a few times. The chain joins TRBV28 to TRBJ2-7; D may be TRBD1 or TRBD2 (5 bases each). The CDR3 spans 18 residues. Germline values: CDR1 MDHEN, CDR2 SYDVKM. The V gene lost 4 bases and the J gene lost 0 bases, with 22 bases spanning the gap. DNA for the CDR3: TGTGCCAGCAGTTCGCCCCGGGACCAAATTCTATTCTCCTACGAGCAGTACTTC. Protein product: CASSSPRDQILFSYEQYF.

This clonotype was counted many times. This chain uses TRBV27 with TRBJ1-5; possibly TRBD1 for D (5 bases). Germline CDR1 and CDR2: MNHEY and SMNVEV (reference sequence). Trimming stripped 3 bases from V and 7 bases from J, with 13 bases between. This CDR3 spans 14 amino acids. Here the CDR3 reads CASSLRGGGQPQHF. The CDR3, as DNA: TGTGCCAGCAGTTTGAGGGGAGGAGGCCAGCCCCAGCATTTT.

This clonotype was counted a few times. The chain combines TRBV2 with TRBJ2-4; 7 bases fit TRBD1. Germline loops: CDR1 SNHLY, CDR2 FYNNEI. V gave up 7 bases and J gave up 0 bases; unmatched junction bases: 6. This CDR3 is 15 amino acids long. CDR3 sequence reads: CASNRGPIAKNIQYF. The CDR3 DNA reads TGTGCCAGCAACAGGGGACCGATAGCCAAAAACATTCAGTACTTC.

In this sample, this clonotype turned up a few times. V is TRBV20-1 and J is TRBJ2-5, with D tentatively TRBD1 or TRBD2 (5 bases each). In germline, CDR1 is DFQATT, CDR2 SNEGSKA (reference sequence). V lost 1 base and J 2 bases, leaving 23 bases between the germline ends. CDR3 size: 18 residues. CDR3 protein: CSARGLRGVDRLQETQYF. The CDR3 DNA reads TGCAGTGCTAGAGGGTTACGAGGGGTTGATCGACTACAAGAGACCCAGTACTTC.

This clonotype was counted between two and nine times. This sequence joins TRBV11-2 and TRBJ2-2; 8 bases are a match to TRBD1. Trimming at V came to 2 bases and at J to 4 bases, leaving 3 bases not matched to a gene. Germline loops: CDR1 SGHAT, CDR2 FQNNGV. The CDR3 is 15 residues long. DNA for the CDR3: TGTGCCAGCAGCTTAAACAGGGGGACCACCGGGGAGCTGTTTTTT. Its translation: CASSLNRGTTGELFF.

CDR3 sequence reads: CASRFGGQGLENIQYF. CDR3 DNA sequence: TGTGCCAGCAGGTTCGGAGGGCAGGGCCTTGAAAACATTCAGTACTTC. This chain uses TRBV7-9 with TRBJ2-4, with TRBD2 as a possible D gene (6 bases). Between the trimmed V and J ends, which lost 6 bases and 5 bases, there was a span of 20 bases. CDR3 length equals 16 residues. Germline V gives CDR1 SEHNR, CDR2 FQNEAQ (reference sequence).

In this sample, this clonotype turned up many times. The rearrangement joins TRBV12-3 or TRBV12-4 to TRBJ2-3; TRBD2 matches at 7 bases. The junction had 12 bases not matched to a gene; V was cut back by 6 bases and J by 0 bases. The length of the CDR3 is 17 residues. In nucleotides, the CDR3 is TGTGCCAGCAGCCCCTTATATAGCGGGTCTAGCACAGATACGCAGTATTTT. It yields the protein CASSPLYSGSSTDTQYF.

V gene TRBV29-1 combines with J gene TRBJ2-2; a weak D match, TRBD2 (6 bases). Looked up from germline, CDR1 is SQVTM and CDR2 is ANQGSEA. The CDR3 runs to 15 residues. V was trimmed by 0 bases and J by 4 bases, leaving 12 bases between them. In DNA, the CDR3 is TGCAGCGTTGAAGATGAGGAGGGGCGCACCGGGGAGCTGTTTTTT. Protein: CSVEDEEGRTGELFF.

This clonotype showed up just a few times. The CDR3 nucleotides are TGTGCCAGCCCGACAGAGAAAGAACACACAGATACGCAGTATTTT. Amino acids: CASPTEKEHTDTQYF. This chain uses TRBV6-1 with TRBJ2-3, with a weak D call TRBD1 (5 bases). V was clipped by 8 bases and J by 2 bases, with 17 bases between them. CDR1 and CDR2 (germline): MNHNS, SASEGT. The CDR3 has 15 amino acids.

There are a few counts of this clonotype. The rearrangement uses TRBV28 and TRBJ2-7; the D gene could be TRBD1 or TRBD2 (6 bases each). Trimming took 5 bases from V and 5 from J, leaving 13 bases between them. CDR1 and CDR2 from the germline V gene are MDHEN and SYDVKM. The CDR3 is 13 amino acids. CDR3 sequence: CASSLLGGHEQYV. The CDR3 coding sequence is TGTGCCAGCAGTCTCCTCGGGGGCCACGAGCAGTACGTC.

In this sample, this clonotype turned up many times. This chain uses TRBV27 with TRBJ2-3, with 8 bases aligning to TRBD2. After removal of 7 bases from V and 0 bases from J, the junction contained 6 bases not matched to a gene. The CDR3 covers 15 residues. The germline V gene encodes CDR1 MNHEY and CDR2 SMNVEV (reference sequence). DNA of the CDR3: TGTGCCAGCAACCCGGGGGGGGCGAGCACAGATACGCAGTATTTT. This sequence encodes CASNPGGASTDTQYF.

There are many counts of this clonotype. This rearrangement joins TRBV7-9 to TRBJ2-2, with D perhaps given as TRBD1 or TRBD2 (5 bases each). V was trimmed by 5 bases and J by 1 base, leaving 11 bases between them. Germline CDR1 is SEHNR and CDR2 is FQNEAQ (reference sequence). CDR3 length equals 15 residues. The CDR3 spells CASSGGRENTGELFF. The CDR3 DNA follows: TGTGCCAGCAGCGGGGGACGGGAGAACACCGGGGAGCTGTTTTTT.